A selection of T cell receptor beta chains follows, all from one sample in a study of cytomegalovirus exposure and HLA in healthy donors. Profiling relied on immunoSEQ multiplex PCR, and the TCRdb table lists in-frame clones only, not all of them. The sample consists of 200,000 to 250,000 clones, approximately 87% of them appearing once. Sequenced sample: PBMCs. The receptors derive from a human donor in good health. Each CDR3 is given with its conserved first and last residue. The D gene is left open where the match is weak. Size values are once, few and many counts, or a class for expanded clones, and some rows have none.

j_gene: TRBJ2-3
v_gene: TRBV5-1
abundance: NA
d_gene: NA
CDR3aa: CASSLGVGVSTDTQYF
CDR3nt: TGCGCCAGCAGCTTGGGGGTAGGGGTGAGCACAGATACGCAGTATTTT

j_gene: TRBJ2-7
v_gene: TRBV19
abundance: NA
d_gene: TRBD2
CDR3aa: CASLDSGDPTSYEQYF
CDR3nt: TGTGCCAGTCTGGATAGCGGGGATCCTACCTCCTACGAGCAGTACTTC

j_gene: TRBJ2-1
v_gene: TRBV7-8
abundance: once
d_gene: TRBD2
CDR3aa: CASSRGSGGMFF
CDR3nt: TGTGCCAGCAGTCGCGGAAGCGGGGGCATGTTCTTC

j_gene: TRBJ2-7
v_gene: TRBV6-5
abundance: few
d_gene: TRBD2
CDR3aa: CASSYSTSGYGEQYF
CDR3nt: TGTGCCAGCAGTTACTCGACTAGCGGGTATGGCGAGCAGTACTTC

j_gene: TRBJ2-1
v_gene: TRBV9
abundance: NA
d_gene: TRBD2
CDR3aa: CASSVVGGRTYNEQFF
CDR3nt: TGTGCCAGCAGCGTAGTGGGGGGGAGAACCTACAATGAGCAGTTCTTC

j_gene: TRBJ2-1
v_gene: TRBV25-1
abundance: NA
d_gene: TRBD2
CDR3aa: CASSETSGSFNEQFF
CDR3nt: TGTGCCAGCAGTGAGACTAGCGGGAGTTTTAATGAGCAGTTCTTC

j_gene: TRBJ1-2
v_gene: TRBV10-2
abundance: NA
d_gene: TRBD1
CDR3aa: CASRQGPFYGYTF
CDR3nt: TGCGCCAGCAGACAGGGGCCATTCTATGGCTACACCTTC

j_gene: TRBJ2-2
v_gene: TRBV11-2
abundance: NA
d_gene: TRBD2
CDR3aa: CASSARLAGTGELFF
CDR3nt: TGTGCCAGCAGCGCGAGACTAGCTGGGACCGGGGAGCTGTTTTTT

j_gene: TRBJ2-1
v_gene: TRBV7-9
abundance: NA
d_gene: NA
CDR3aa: CASRPSSSHPYGEQFF
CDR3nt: TGTGCCAGCAGACCAAGTAGCAGTCACCCGTACGGTGAGCAGTTCTTC

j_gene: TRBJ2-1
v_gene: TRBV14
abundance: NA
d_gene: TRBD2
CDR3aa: CASSQRERSYNEQFF
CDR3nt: TGTGCCAGCAGCCAGCGGGAGAGGTCCTACAATGAGCAGTTCTTC

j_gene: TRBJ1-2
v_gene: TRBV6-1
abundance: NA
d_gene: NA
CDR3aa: CASSEVPIYGYTF
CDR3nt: TGTGCCAGCAGTGAAGTTCCCATCTATGGCTACACCTTC

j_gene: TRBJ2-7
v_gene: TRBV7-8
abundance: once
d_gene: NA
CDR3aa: CASSSHRTRPYEQYF
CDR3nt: TGTGCCAGCAGCTCCCACCGGACAAGGCCCTACGAGCAGTACTTC

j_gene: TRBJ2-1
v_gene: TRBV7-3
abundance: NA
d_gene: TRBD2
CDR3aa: CASSPTSGTYNEQFF
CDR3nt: TGTGCCAGCAGCCCCACTAGCGGGACCTACAATGAGCAGTTCTTC

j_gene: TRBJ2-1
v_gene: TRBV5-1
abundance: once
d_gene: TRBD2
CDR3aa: CASSLGRTSPLIQFF
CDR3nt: TGCGCCAGCAGCTTGGGCCGGACTAGCCCTTTAATTCAGTTCTTC

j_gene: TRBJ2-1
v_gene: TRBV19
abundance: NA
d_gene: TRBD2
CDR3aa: CASSIDIRRLAGVNEQFF
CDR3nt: TGTGCCAGTAGTATAGATATCAGGAGACTAGCGGGAGTCAATGAGCAGTTCTTC

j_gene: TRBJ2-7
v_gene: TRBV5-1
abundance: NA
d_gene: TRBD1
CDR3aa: CASRETGDSEQYF
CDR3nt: TGCGCCAGCCGCGAGACAGGGGATAGCGAGCAGTACTTC

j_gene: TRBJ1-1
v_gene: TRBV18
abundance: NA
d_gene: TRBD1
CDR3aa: CASSPGTGGMNTEAFF
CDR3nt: TGTGCCAGCTCACCAGGGACAGGGGGTATGAACACTGAAGCTTTCTTT

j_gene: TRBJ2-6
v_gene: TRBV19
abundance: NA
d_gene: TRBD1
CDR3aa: CASSISDRGYAGANVLTF
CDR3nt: TGTGCCAGTAGTATAAGTGACAGGGGGTATGCTGGGGCCAACGTCCTGACTTTC

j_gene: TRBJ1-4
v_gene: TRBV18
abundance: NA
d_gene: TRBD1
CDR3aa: CASSQGDSSTNEKLFF
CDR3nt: TGTGCCAGCTCGCAAGGGGACAGCTCAACTAATGAAAAACTGTTTTTT

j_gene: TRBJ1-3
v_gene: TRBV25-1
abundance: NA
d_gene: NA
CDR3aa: CASSGSVSGNTIYF
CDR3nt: TGTGCCAGCAGTGGCAGTGTCTCTGGAAACACCATATATTTT

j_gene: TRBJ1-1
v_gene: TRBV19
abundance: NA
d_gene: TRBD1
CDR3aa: CASSLGTVRTEAFF
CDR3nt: TGTGCCAGTAGTCTCGGGACAGTAAGGACTGAAGCTTTCTTT

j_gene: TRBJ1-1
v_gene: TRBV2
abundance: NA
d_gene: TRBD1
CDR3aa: CASSEQGAGFSEAFF
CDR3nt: TGTGCCAGCAGTGAACAGGGGGCCGGGTTTAGTGAAGCTTTCTTT

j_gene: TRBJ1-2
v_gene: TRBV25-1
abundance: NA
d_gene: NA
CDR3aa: CASSGTVDGYTF
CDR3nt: TGTGCCAGCAGTGGTACAGTGGATGGCTACACCTTC

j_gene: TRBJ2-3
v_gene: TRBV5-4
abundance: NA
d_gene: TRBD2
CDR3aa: CASSPLSRRAGGVDTQYF
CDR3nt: TGTGCCAGCAGCCCCTTGAGTAGGCGAGCGGGAGGGGTAGATACGCAGTATTTT

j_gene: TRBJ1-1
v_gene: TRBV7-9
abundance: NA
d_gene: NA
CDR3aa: CASSPSTVNTEAFF
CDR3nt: TGTGCCAGCAGCCCCTCGACAGTTAACACTGAAGCTTTCTTT

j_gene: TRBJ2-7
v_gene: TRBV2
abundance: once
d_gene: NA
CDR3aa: CASSAGLETYEQYF
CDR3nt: TGTGCCAGCAGTGCAGGACTGGAGACCTACGAGCAGTACTTC

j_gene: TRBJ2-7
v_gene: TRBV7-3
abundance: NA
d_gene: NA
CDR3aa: CASSLQTGSYEQYF
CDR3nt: TGTGCCAGCAGCCTTCAGACCGGGTCCTACGAGCAGTACTTC

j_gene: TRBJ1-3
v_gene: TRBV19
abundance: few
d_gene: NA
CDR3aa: CASSRGSAGFSGNTIYF
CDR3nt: TGTGCCAGTAGCCGGGGGAGCGCCGGGTTCTCTGGAAACACCATATATTTT

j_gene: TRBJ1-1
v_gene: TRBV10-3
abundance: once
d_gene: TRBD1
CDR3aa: CAIRGQGNTEAFF
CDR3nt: TGTGCCATCAGGGGACAGGGGAACACTGAAGCTTTCTTT

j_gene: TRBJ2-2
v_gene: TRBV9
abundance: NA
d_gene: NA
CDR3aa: CASRGDTGELFF
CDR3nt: TGTGCCAGCAGGGGAGACACCGGGGAGCTGTTTTTT

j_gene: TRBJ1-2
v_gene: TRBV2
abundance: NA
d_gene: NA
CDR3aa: CASSDQGSYGYTF
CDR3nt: TGTGCCAGCAGCGATCAGGGGAGCTATGGCTACACCTTC

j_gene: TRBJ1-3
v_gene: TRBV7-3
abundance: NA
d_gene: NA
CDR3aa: CASSLGSGNTIYF
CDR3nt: TGTGCCAGCAGCCTCGGCTCTGGAAACACCATATATTTT

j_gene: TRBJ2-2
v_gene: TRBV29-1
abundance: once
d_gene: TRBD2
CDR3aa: CSVQTSANTGELFF
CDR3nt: TGCAGCGTGCAGACTAGCGCGAACACCGGGGAGCTGTTTTTT

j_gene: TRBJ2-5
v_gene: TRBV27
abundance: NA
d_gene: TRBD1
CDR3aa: CASSPYRGQWETQYF
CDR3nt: TGTGCCAGCAGTCCGTACAGGGGGCAGTGGGAGACCCAGTACTTC

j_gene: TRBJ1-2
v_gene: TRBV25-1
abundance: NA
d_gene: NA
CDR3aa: CASSGYRAYNYGYTF
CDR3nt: TGTGCCAGCAGTGGATACAGGGCTTATAACTATGGCTACACCTTC

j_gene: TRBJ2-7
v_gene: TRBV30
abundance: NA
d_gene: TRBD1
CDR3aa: CAWSALRGFSYEQYF
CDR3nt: TGTGCCTGGAGTGCACTCAGGGGGTTTTCCTACGAGCAGTACTTC

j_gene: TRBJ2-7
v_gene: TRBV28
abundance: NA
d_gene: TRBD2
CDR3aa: CASSRTPASGFPGSYEQYF
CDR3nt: TGTGCCAGCAGTCGAACTCCTGCTAGCGGGTTTCCCGGCTCCTACGAGCAGTACTTC

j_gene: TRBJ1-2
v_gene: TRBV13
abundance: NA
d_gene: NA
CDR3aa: CASSRPTETNYGYTF
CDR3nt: TGTGCCAGCAGCCGACCGACAGAAACTAACTATGGCTACACCTTC

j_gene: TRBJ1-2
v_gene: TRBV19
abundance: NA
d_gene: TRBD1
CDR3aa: CASSPGTDYYGYTF
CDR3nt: TGTGCCAGTAGTCCCGGGACAGACTACTATGGCTACACCTTC

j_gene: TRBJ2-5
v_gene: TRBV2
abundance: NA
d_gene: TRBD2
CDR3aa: CASSDVTSGTETQYF
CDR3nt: TGTGCCAGCAGTGATGTGACTAGCGGGACAGAGACCCAGTACTTC

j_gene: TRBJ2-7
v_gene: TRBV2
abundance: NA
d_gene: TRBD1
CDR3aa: CASSVGQGPYEQYF
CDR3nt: TGTGCCAGCAGTGTAGGACAGGGCCCCTACGAGCAGTACTTC

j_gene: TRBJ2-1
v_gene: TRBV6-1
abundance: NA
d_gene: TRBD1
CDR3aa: CASTGQTGGYNEQFF
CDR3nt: TGTGCCAGCACCGGACAAACAGGGGGCTACAATGAGCAGTTCTTC

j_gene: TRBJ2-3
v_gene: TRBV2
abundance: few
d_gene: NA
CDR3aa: CASSRGSTDTQYF
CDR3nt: TGTGCCAGCAGTAGAGGTAGCACAGATACGCAGTATTTT

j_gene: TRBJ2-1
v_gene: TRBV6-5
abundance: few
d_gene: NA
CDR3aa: CASSLGGLQFF
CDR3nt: TGTGCCAGCAGCCTAGGAGGTTTGCAGTTCTTC

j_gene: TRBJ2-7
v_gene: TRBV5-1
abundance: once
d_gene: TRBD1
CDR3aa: CASSPDRFPYEQYF
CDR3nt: TGCGCCAGCAGCCCGGACAGGTTCCCCTACGAGCAGTACTTC

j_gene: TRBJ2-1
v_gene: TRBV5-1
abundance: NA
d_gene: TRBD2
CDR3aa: CASSLGLAALEQFF
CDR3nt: TGCGCCAGCAGCTTGGGACTAGCGGCCCTTGAGCAGTTCTTC

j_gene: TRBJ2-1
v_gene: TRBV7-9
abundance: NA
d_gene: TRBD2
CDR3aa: CASSLRTSGGDNEQFF
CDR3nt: TGTGCCAGCAGCTTAAGGACTAGCGGGGGGGACAATGAGCAGTTCTTC

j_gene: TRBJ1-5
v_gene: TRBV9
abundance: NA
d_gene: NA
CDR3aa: CASSVPSAAPQHF
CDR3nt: TGTGCCAGCAGCGTCCCAAGCGCGGCGCCCCAGCATTTT

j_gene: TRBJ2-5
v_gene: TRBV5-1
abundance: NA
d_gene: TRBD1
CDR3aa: CASSWTTGDQETQYF
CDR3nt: TGCGCCAGCAGCTGGACGACAGGGGACCAAGAGACCCAGTACTTC

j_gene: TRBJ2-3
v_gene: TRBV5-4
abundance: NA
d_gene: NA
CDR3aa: CASSLVAGSDTQYF
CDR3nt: TGTGCCAGCAGCTTGGTAGCCGGATCAGATACGCAGTATTTT

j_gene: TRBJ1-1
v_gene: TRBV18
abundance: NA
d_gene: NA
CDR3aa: CASSQGQGNTEAFF
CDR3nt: TGTGCCAGCTCACAAGGACAAGGGAACACTGAAGCTTTCTTT

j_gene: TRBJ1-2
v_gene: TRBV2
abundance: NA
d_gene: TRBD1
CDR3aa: CASTRDSYGYTF
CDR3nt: TGTGCCAGCACAAGGGACAGTTATGGCTACACCTTC

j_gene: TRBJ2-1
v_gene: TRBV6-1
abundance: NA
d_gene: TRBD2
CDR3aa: CASLSGLAGENEQFF
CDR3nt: TGTGCCAGCTTATCGGGACTAGCGGGAGAAAATGAGCAGTTCTTC

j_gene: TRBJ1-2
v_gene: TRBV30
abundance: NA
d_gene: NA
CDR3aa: CAWRAGWGYTF
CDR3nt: TGTGCCTGGAGAGCAGGATGGGGCTACACCTTC

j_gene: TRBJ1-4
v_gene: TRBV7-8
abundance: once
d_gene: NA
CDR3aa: CASRAATNEKLFF
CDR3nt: TGCGCCAGCAGGGCGGCAACTAATGAAAAACTGTTTTTT